The next 28 T cell receptor beta chains were all read from a single sample in a study of OX40 agonist ivuxolimab in advanced cancers. Sequencing was performed with immunoSEQ multiplex PCR; in TCRdb, only in-frame clones are kept and a portion is missing. The data contain approximately 67,000 clones, roughly 81% of them singletons. The source material was CD4+ or CD8+ T cells sorted from blood, sampled in a trial of the OX40 agonist ivuxolimab. The receptors stem from an adult with an advanced solid tumor such as melanoma, head and neck, liver or kidney cancer.

This clone was seen only once. The V and J genes are TRBV5-1 and TRBJ2-7, with D uncertain. V shed 1 base and J shed 3 bases, with 14 bases lying between them. The CDR3 loop spans 15 amino acids. Per the germline V gene, CDR1 is SGHRS and CDR2 is YFSETQ. The CDR3 reads CASSLLGQDHYEQYF. The CDR3, as DNA: TGCGCCAGCAGCTTGTTAGGGCAGGATCACTACGAGCAGTACTTC.

This chain links TRBV6-1 with TRBJ1-2, with 8 bases matching TRBD1. This CDR3 has 13 amino acids. Per germline, CDR1 MNHNS and CDR2 SASEGT. V lost 5 bases to trimming and J lost 6 bases; unmatched junction nucleotides: 5. In DNA, the CDR3 is TGTGCCAGCAGTTTACAGGGGGATCATGGCTACACCTTC. Its protein product is CASSLQGDHGYTF.

The rearrangement links TRBV6-1 to TRBJ2-3; 9 nucleotides match TRBD2. V shed 5 bases and J 3 bases; nucleotides not matched to a gene: 3. The V gene's germline CDR1 is MNHNS and CDR2 SASEGT. The length of the CDR3 is 14 residues. The DNA of the CDR3 is TGTGCCAGCAGTTTAGCGGGAGTGACAGATACGCAGTATTTT. Translation gives CASSLAGVTDTQYF.

This rearrangement joins TRBV7-3 to TRBJ1-1; the D is unclear. From germline, CDR1 is SGHTA and CDR2 FQGTGA. V shed 4 bases and J shed 2 bases, with 11 bases lying between them. The CDR3 loop spans 14 amino acids. CDR3 nucleotide sequence: TGTGCCAGCAGCTCACAGTCAGGCAACACTGAAGCTTTCTTT. Amino acids: CASSSQSGNTEAFF.

The chain carries TRBV7-3 and TRBJ2-1, with TRBD2 identical over 7 bases. V dropped 2 bases and J dropped 8; count of bases not matched to a gene: 9. CDR1 SGHTA and CDR2 FQGTGA come from the germline V gene. This CDR3 is 15 amino acids long. CDR3 coding DNA: TGTGCCAGCAGCTTAGGGCTAGCGGACGGCTATGAGCAGTTCTTC. Residues: CASSLGLADGYEQFF.

This clone was seen once. The chain carries TRBV2 and TRBJ2-7, with D unclear. The CDR3 sequence is 15 residues long. Trimming took off 3 bases at V and 2 bases at J, with 14 bases between the two ends. CDR1 is SNHLY, CDR2 FYNNEI, per germline. This CDR3 is CASSDALPAAYEQYF. As DNA, the CDR3 is TGTGCCAGCAGTGATGCACTTCCGGCGGCCTACGAGCAGTACTTC.

The V call is TRBV19, the J call TRBJ1-4; D may be TRBD1 (6 bases). Germline loops: CDR1 LNHDA, CDR2 SQIVND (reference sequence). Trimming pared 5 bases from V and 4 bases from J, leaving 20 bases between. CDR3 length: 17 amino acids. The CDR3 region is CASSSVQPGQFNEKLFF. CDR3 sequence (DNA): TGTGCCAGTAGTTCAGTGCAACCGGGACAATTTAATGAAAAACTGTTTTTT.

The V and J genes are TRBV11-1 and TRBJ1-5; D not certain. This CDR3 is 13 amino acids long. Germline V gene data show CDR1 as SGHAT and CDR2 as FQDESV (reference sequence). Trimming took off 4 bases at V and 6 bases at J, with 10 bases between the two ends. Here the CDR3 reads CASSSGNLQPQHF. CDR3 DNA: TGTGCCAGCAGCTCCGGGAATCTTCAGCCCCAGCATTTT. The variable domain in full, with the rest retrieved from reference TRBV11-1 and TRBJ1-5, is EAEVAQSPRYKITEKSQAVAFWCDPISGHATLYWYRQILGQGPELLVQFQDESVVDDSQLPKDRFSAERLKGVDSTLKIQPAELGDSAMYLCASSSGNLQPQHFGDGTRLSIL.

The chain joins TRBV9 to TRBJ2-7, with D possibly matching TRBD2 (6 bases). The CDR3 loop spans 16 amino acids. The germline CDR1 and CDR2 sequences are SGDLS and YYNGEE. The ends were cut back, 4 bases at V and 3 bases at J, with 20 bases in the middle. CDR3 protein: CASSPRGNAALYEQYF. In nucleotides, the CDR3 is TGTGCCAGCAGCCCCCGGGGGAATGCGGCTCTCTACGAGCAGTACTTC.

This clone was observed a handful of times. The CDR3 DNA reads as TGTGCCAGCAGCTTAGTGGCAGATACGCAGTATTTT. Translation gives CASSLVADTQYF. J is TRBJ2-3 and V is TRBV11-2; D unclear. V was cut by 1 base and J by 4 bases, with 3 bases left in between. Germline V gene data show CDR1 as SGHAT and CDR2 as FQNNGV. This CDR3 contains 12 residues.

The chain links TRBV11-1 to TRBJ1-1; no reliable D call. Per germline, CDR1 SGHAT and CDR2 FQDESV (reference sequence). The ends were cut back, 1 base at V and 5 bases at J, with 5 bases in the middle. The length of the CDR3 is 12 residues. The CDR3 loop reads CASSLDGTEAFF. The CDR3 DNA is TGTGCCAGCAGCTTAGATGGGACTGAAGCTTTCTTT.

The rearrangement uses TRBV4-3 and TRBJ2-3; perhaps TRBD1 as D (5 bases). CDR3 length equals 13 residues. Trimming shortened V by 0 bases and J by 8 bases, and 9 bases separated the two germline ends. Germline V lookup: CDR1 LGHNA, CDR2 YSLEER. The CDR3 spells CASSQEGASTQYF. Here the CDR3 DNA reads TGCGCCAGCAGCCAAGAAGGGGCAAGTACGCAGTATTTT.

The chain couples TRBV7-2 to TRBJ2-7, with 12 bases matching TRBD2. Trimming took 5 bases from V and 3 from J; bases not matched to a gene: 5. Germline CDR1 SGHTA, CDR2 FQGNSA. The length of the CDR3 is 15 residues. Here the CDR3 DNA reads TGTGCCAGCAGCAAACTAGCGGGGGGCTTCTACGAGCAGTACTTC. Protein sequence: CASSKLAGGFYEQYF.

The sample holds a few counts of this clone. This chain joins TRBV9 and TRBJ2-7, with 8 bases identical to TRBD1. Unmatched junction bases numbered 2, after V lost 0 bases and J lost 0 bases. Germline values: CDR1 SGDLS, CDR2 YYNGEE. The length of the CDR3 is 15 residues. CDR3 loop: CASSVGTGSSYEQYF. Written as DNA, the CDR3 is TGTGCCAGCAGCGTAGGGACAGGGTCCTCCTACGAGCAGTACTTC.

This sequence joins TRBV5-8 and TRBJ1-2; 8 nucleotides align to TRBD1. Looked up from germline, CDR1 is SGHTS and CDR2 is YDEGEE. The CDR3 spans 13 residues. V was clipped by 4 bases and J by 7 bases; unmatched bases: 6. The chain's CDR3 is CASSKGTGRGYTF. The CDR3, as DNA: TGTGCCAGCAGCAAAGGGACAGGACGTGGCTACACCTTC.

The V gene is TRBV6-1, the J gene TRBJ2-2; tentative D call: TRBD2 (5 bases). Trimming pared 3 bases from V and 7 bases from J, leaving 12 bases between. This CDR3 comprises 14 residues. CDR1 and CDR2 from the germline V gene are MNHNS and SASEGT. The CDR3 coding sequence is TGTGCCAGCAGTGACTCAGAGGGATTCGGGGAGCTGTTTTTT. It codes for CASSDSEGFGELFF.

This clone is medium-sized. The CDR3 DNA reads TGTGCCAGCAGTTTTGGGACAGGGCGAGATCAGCCCCAGCATTTT. This sequence encodes CASSFGTGRDQPQHF. The chain couples TRBV28 to TRBJ1-5, with TRBD1 matching 9 bases. The CDR3 sequence is 15 residues long. The germline CDR1 and CDR2 sequences are MDHEN and SYDVKM. Losses at the gene ends were 3 bases for V and 5 bases for J; bases not matched to a gene: 5. The complete variable domain, with remaining parts taken from reference TRBV28 and TRBJ1-5, reads DVKVTQSSRYLVKRTGEKVFLECVQDMDHENMFWYRQDPGLGLRLIYFSYDVKMKEKGDIPEGYSVSREKKERFSLILESASTNQTSMYLCASSFGTGRDQPQHFGDGTRLSIL.

The chain combines TRBV10-3 with TRBJ2-1; 12 positions match TRBD1. Germline trimming cut 10 bases from V and 10 bases from J; bases unmatched to any gene: 11. In germline, CDR1 is ENHRY, CDR2 SYGVKD. This CDR3 spans 14 amino acids. In DNA form, the CDR3 reads TGTGCCACCGGGACAGGGGGCCCTTTCGGGGAGCAGTTCTTC. Protein sequence: CATGTGGPFGEQFF.

This clone was counted between two and nine times. J is TRBJ1-2 and V is TRBV25-1; D gene unclear. Germline CDR1 is MGHDK and CDR2 is SYGVNS. This CDR3 comprises 12 residues. V lost 3 bases and J lost 6, with 8 bases in between. DNA of the CDR3: TGTGCCAGCAGTGACGCGGTTCATGGCTACACCTTC. The encoded protein is CASSDAVHGYTF.

This rearrangement joins TRBV2 to TRBJ2-5; no definite D call. Trimming shortened V by 5 bases and J by 5 bases, and 6 bases separated the two germline ends. The CDR3 is 11 amino acids. Germline V gene sequence: CDR1 SNHLY, CDR2 FYNNEI. CDR3 loop: CASSIVETQYF. CDR3 DNA: TGTGCCAGCAGTATCGTGGAGACCCAGTACTTC.

CDR3 sequence: CASSPGTSGGETQYF. The CDR3 nucleotides are TGTGCCAGCAGCCCGGGGACTAGCGGGGGAGAGACCCAGTACTTC. The chain has TRBV4-2 and TRBJ2-5; 14 positions match TRBD2. This CDR3 comprises 15 residues. Germline-derived CDR1 and CDR2 are LGHNA and YNFKEQ. The ends lost 4 bases at V and 4 bases at J; junction bases unmatched: 2.

The chain is built from TRBV7-9 and TRBJ2-2; the D is unclear. This CDR3 comprises 13 residues. Germline V gene sequence: CDR1 SEHNR, CDR2 FQNEAQ (reference sequence). The V and J ends lost 5 bases and 7 bases respectively, with 11 bases between them. CDR3 in DNA: TGTGCCAGCAGCCCCCTAATGAGCGGGGAGCTGTTTTTT. Residues: CASSPLMSGELFF.

This chain joins TRBV15 and TRBJ2-3; D perhaps matches TRBD1 (6 bases). V lost 0 bases to trimming and J lost 1 base, with 11 bases between them. The CDR3 spans 16 residues. The germline V gene has CDR1 LNHNV and CDR2 YYDKDF (reference sequence). CDR3 in DNA: TGTGCCACCAGCAGAGATCGGGCAGGGGGCACAGATACGCAGTATTTT. It is translated as CATSRDRAGGTDTQYF.

V and J are TRBV2 and TRBJ2-6; D possibly corresponds to TRBD1 (5 bases). The germline V gene has CDR1 SNHLY and CDR2 FYNNEI. The CDR3 loop spans 17 amino acids. The V end lost 3 bases, the J end lost 0 bases, and 12 bases lay between the germline ends. The CDR3 sequence is CASSDRSGISGANVLTF. CDR3 bases: TGTGCCAGCAGTGATAGGTCAGGGATCTCTGGGGCCAACGTCCTGACTTTC.

This chain links TRBV7-9 with TRBJ2-5; D is ambiguous. Trimming removed 5 bases at V and 5 bases at J, with 6 bases between. From germline, CDR1 is SEHNR and CDR2 FQNEAQ (reference sequence). The CDR3 has 11 amino acids. The CDR3 nucleotides read TGTGCCAGCAGCCACGAGGAGACCCAGTACTTC. Its protein is CASSHEETQYF.

The chain combines TRBV11-2 with TRBJ1-1; D is perhaps TRBD1 (5 bases). Trimming left V 3 bases short and J 1 base short, with 12 bases between. The CDR3 runs to 15 residues. The V gene's germline CDR1 is SGHAT and CDR2 FQNNGV. The CDR3 coding sequence is TGTGCCAGCAGCTTGGGACGGGCTCCGAACACTGAAGCTTTCTTT. Its translation is CASSLGRAPNTEAFF. Drawing the rest from reference TRBV11-2 and TRBJ1-1, the complete variable domain is EAGVAQSPRYKIIEKRQSVAFWCNPISGHATLYWYQQILGQGPKLLIQFQNNGVVDDSQLPKDRFSAERLKGVDSTLKIQPAKLEDSAVYLCASSLGRAPNTEAFFGQGTRLTVV.

The rearrangement uses TRBV5-1 and TRBJ2-3; 7 nucleotides align to TRBD1. The V and J ends lost 4 bases and 1 base, in that order; junction bases with no gene match: 9. The length of the CDR3 is 16 residues. Germline values: CDR1 SGHRS, CDR2 YFSETQ. The CDR3 bases are TGCGCCAGCAGCCCAGGGACAGAAACGCGCACAGATACGCAGTATTTT. Translated, it gives CASSPGTETRTDTQYF.

This rearrangement joins TRBV29-1 to TRBJ2-7; 8 bases match TRBD1. The V segment lost 2 bases and the J segment 4 bases; nucleotides outside the gene matches: 1. The CDR3 extends over 12 amino acids. Germline lookup yields CDR1 SQVTM and CDR2 ANQGSEA. The chain's CDR3 is CSVEQGAYEQYF. CDR3 DNA sequence: TGCAGCGTTGAACAGGGGGCGTACGAGCAGTACTTC.